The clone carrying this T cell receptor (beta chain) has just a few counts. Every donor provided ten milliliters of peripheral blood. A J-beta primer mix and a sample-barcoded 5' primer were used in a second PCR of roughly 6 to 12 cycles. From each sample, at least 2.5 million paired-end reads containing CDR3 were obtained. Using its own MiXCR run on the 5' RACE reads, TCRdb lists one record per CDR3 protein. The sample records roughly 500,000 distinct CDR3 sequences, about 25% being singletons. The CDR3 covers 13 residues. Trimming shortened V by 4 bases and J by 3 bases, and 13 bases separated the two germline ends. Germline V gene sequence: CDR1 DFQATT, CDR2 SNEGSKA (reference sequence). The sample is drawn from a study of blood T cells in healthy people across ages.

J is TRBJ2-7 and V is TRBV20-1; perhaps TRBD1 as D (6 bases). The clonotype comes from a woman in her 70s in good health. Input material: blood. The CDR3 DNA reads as TGCAGTGCTACCCGGGACACTTTCTACGAGCAGTACTTC. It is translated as CSATRDTFYEQYF.